Listed below are T cell receptor beta chains from one sample, sequenced in a study of regulatory T cells in long-lasting Graves disease. In TCRdb, the multiplex PCR reads were re-called with MiXCR into one record per CDR3 protein. This table holds under 300,000 distinct CDR3 sequences, around 20% found once. The material sequenced was peripheral blood mononuclear cells (PBMCs), taken at new diagnosis, from a patient treated with antithyroid drugs. Every receptor here comes from a female donor with Graves disease. Both conserved end residues are part of each CDR3.

14	TRBV20-1	CSARLQGGTDTQYF
16	TRBV2	CASSVAGGSESYEQYF
16	TRBV4-2	CASSQEIAGGGNIQYF
13	TRBV28	CATLNRAIYEQYF
14	TRBV7-2	CASSSLGPVHEQYF
12	TRBV6-5	CASSYGLNEQYF
13	TRBV14	CASSQVMNTEAFF
17	TRBV15	CATSRDQFRGGSNEQFF
16	TRBV7-6	CASSLAPAGGGNEQFF
16	TRBV10-3	CAISESSGRSVNEQFF
17	TRBV6-1	CASGPFIAGAHSYEQYF
13	TRBV6-1	CASKSGGAGELFF
20	TRBV4-2	CASSLGLAGGPTRDTDTQYF
17	TRBV5-5	CASSLGSGRVNTGELFF
16	TRBV2	CASRPNRQGNTDTQYF
15	TRBV2	CASSEEAQGYNEQFF
16	TRBV19	CASSPPRQGANYGYTF
15	TRBV28	CASSLAPATNEKLFF
12	TRBV20-1	CSAGGGSYEQYF
13	TRBV12-3/TRBV12-4	CASSLSEWREQFF
17	TRBV27	CASSPPRGGRTRYEQYF
14	TRBV20-1	CSAIDNSGANVLTF
13	TRBV15	CATSHHGGETQYF
15	TRBV5-1	CASSLVGGAGNIQYF
14	TRBV2	CASSEGGQRSPLHF
15	TRBV12-3/TRBV12-4	CASSEREHVGNTIYF
14	TRBV12-3/TRBV12-4	CASSLTPFYNEQFF
14	TRBV5-1	CASSRQTSSNEQFF
14	TRBV5-1	CASSVPDSPNGYTF
14	TRBV5-8	CASSYDGGFYEQYF
15	TRBV6-5	CASSYGGGADYEQYF
11	TRBV29-1	CSVGSTYEQYF
15	TRBV7-2	CASSLGNRGPDTQYF
15	TRBV12-3/TRBV12-4	CASRGYNRRKTEAFF
19	TRBV7-2	CASSLGLAGGPLSTDTQYF
16	TRBV6-2/TRBV6-3	CASSYRWSGGANEQFF
14	TRBV6-1	CASSGTGVSYEQYF
11	TRBV6-1	CASSEDRVAFF
14	TRBV9	CASSPWGWYNEQFF
13	TRBV4-3	CASSRAAGNTIYF
15	TRBV12-3/TRBV12-4	CASSPSGTGGDTQYF
17	TRBV7-3	CASSPKGSGGSYNEQFF
17	TRBV11-3	CASSSSYGLADSYEQYF
15	TRBV20-1	CSARDRARVGLGAFF
13	TRBV7-2	CASSLGLDGEQFF
14	TRBV7-8	CASSLLAGDQEQYF
13	TRBV12-3/TRBV12-4	CASSSQGDQPQHF
19	TRBV19	CASSIRQGASATTNEKLFF
14	TRBV19	CASSMKPRDQPQHF
16	TRBV19	CAREQGGGGTVGEQYF
15	TRBV11-3	CASSPSYGGGTEAFF
14	TRBV14	CASSPGTVNEKLFF
14	TRBV6-1	CASILRTGGYEQYF
14	TRBV6-2/TRBV6-3	CASSPTADGDGYTF
15	TRBV14	CASSSTGGTGNTIYF
14	TRBV13	CASSRDREGETQYF